This T cell receptor (beta chain) is from a study of molecular identifiers for immune sequencing clone quantification. This clonotype was observed a few times. A single record per CDR3 protein comes from TCRdb applying MiXCR to the PCR reads. The sample has around 480,000 distinct CDR3 sequences; about a quarter are singletons. Per the germline V gene, CDR1 is MDHEN and CDR2 is SYDVKM. The trim removed 2 bases at V and 8 bases at J, leaving 21 bases unmatched. CDR3 length equals 19 residues. The sequence derives from a human donor in good health. Some libraries in this study had Jurkat cell RNA spiked in. The sequenced sample consisted of naive CD8+ T cells from blood, with Jurkat cell RNA spiked in. Subset described: FACS-sorted CD8+CD4-CCR7+CD45RA+ naive T cells. V gene TRBV28 combines with J gene TRBJ1-2; 9 bases agree with TRBD1. The CDR3 here is CASSLVFPEPGQGSGGYTF. For the CDR3, the DNA is TGTGCCAGCAGTTTAGTTTTCCCGGAACCGGGACAGGGTTCTGGGGGCTACACCTTC.